This entry lists 18 T cell receptor beta chains sequenced from one sample in a study of regulatory and conventional T cells in RAG deficiency. Using immunoSEQ multiplex PCR, the repertoire was profiled, and TCRdb retains in-frame clones only, with some absent. The data contain tens of thousands of clones, about nine tenths of them singletons. Blood CD4+ CD25-high CD127-low regulatory T cells supplied the genomic DNA template. The sample was also linked to a second study, of regulatory T cells. That paper notes: The PCR used 52 TRBV and 13 TRBJ primers.

The sample consisted of Tregs sorted from blood. Receptors originate from a human donor in good health.

The rearrangement links TRBV6-5 to TRBJ2-7, with a possible D match to TRBD2 (6 bases). The CDR3 covers 13 residues. CDR1 MNHEY and CDR2 SVGAGI come from the germline V gene. V lost 5 bases to trimming and J lost 3 bases, with 11 bases between them. For the CDR3, the DNA is TGTGCCAGCAGTCCCCGGGGGTTCTACGAGCAGTACTTC. Amino acid sequence: CASSPRGFYEQYF.

This clone was detected a few times. The V gene is TRBV5-5, the J gene TRBJ1-1; 8 nucleotides align to TRBD1. CDR3 length equals 15 residues. Germline V lookup: CDR1 SGHKS, CDR2 YYEKEE (reference sequence). The V segment lost 4 bases and the J segment 6 bases; nucleotides outside the gene matches: 11. In DNA form, the CDR3 reads TGTGCCAGCAGCCGAGGGTCCAAACAGGGGGCTGAAGCTTTCTTT. Translated: CASSRGSKQGAEAFF.

CDR3 sequence: CSVGATNEKLFF. The CDR3 DNA reads as TGCAGCGTTGGTGCAACTAATGAAAAACTGTTTTTT. This chain links TRBV29-1 with TRBJ1-4; D call uncertain. CDR1 SQVTM and CDR2 ANQGSEA come from the germline V gene. The CDR3 has 12 amino acids. V lost 4 bases and J lost 0, with 3 bases in between.

For the CDR3, the DNA is TGTGCCAGCAGCGTAGGCCTACAGGTCCCCGGACAGGGGTACGAGCAGTACTTC. Its protein product is CASSVGLQVPGQGYEQYF. V and J are TRBV9 and TRBJ2-7; 9 bases match TRBD1. With V trimmed by 0 bases and J by 4 bases, 14 bases remained unmatched. From germline, CDR1 is SGDLS and CDR2 YYNGEE. The CDR3 loop spans 18 amino acids.

The chain carries TRBV18 and TRBJ1-1; a weak D match, TRBD1 (5 bases). Trimming removed 2 bases from V and 10 bases from J, with 14 bases in between. Germline CDR1 and CDR2: KGHSH and LQKENI. CDR3 size: 13 residues. CDR3 DNA sequence: TGTGCCAGCTCACCAACCCAGGGTAGAGTAGCTTTCTTT. This codes for CASSPTQGRVAFF. Based on the CDR3 plus reference TRBV18 and TRBJ1-1, the full variable domain is NAGVMQNPRHLVRRRGQEARLRCSPMKGHSHVYWYRQLPEEGLKFMVYLQKENIIDESGMPKERFSAEFPKEGPSILRIQQVVRGDSAAYFCASSPTQGRVAFFGQGTRLTVV.

The gene calls are TRBV7-9 and TRBJ2-2; TRBD1 aligns across 8 bases. The CDR3 spans 15 residues. Germline CDR1 and CDR2: SEHNR and FQNEAQ (reference sequence). J lost 4 bases, V lost 5 bases, and 6 bases had no gene match. Written as DNA, the CDR3 is TGTGCCAGCAGCACTCGACAGGGGAGCACCGGGGAGCTGTTTTTT. Translated: CASSTRQGSTGELFF.

The chain carries TRBV5-6 and TRBJ1-1, with TRBD1 as a possible D gene (6 bases). Trimming cost V 0 bases and J 10 bases, with 13 bases left between them. The CDR3 length is 13 residues. Per germline, CDR1 SGHDT and CDR2 YYEEEE. The CDR3 sequence is CASSLAGGVGAFF. The CDR3 DNA follows: TGTGCCAGCAGCTTGGCGGGGGGCGTGGGAGCTTTCTTT.

The chain employs TRBV5-1 and TRBJ2-2; the D call may be TRBD1 or TRBD2 (6 bases each). V lost 4 bases and J 4 bases, leaving 17 bases between the germline ends. This CDR3 spans 16 amino acids. Per the germline V gene, CDR1 is SGHRS and CDR2 is YFSETQ. In DNA form, the CDR3 reads TGCGCCAGCAGCCCGGGGGCAGGGGAACGCACCGGGGAGCTGTTTTTT. It codes for CASSPGAGERTGELFF.

The chain has TRBV4-1 and TRBJ1-1, with D possibly TRBD1 on 5 matching bases. Trimming took 1 base from V and 1 from J, leaving 25 bases between them. CDR1 MGHRA and CDR2 YSYEKL come from the germline V gene. The CDR3 totals 20 residues. CDR3 residues: CASSQGTSWDASYWNTEAFF. CDR3 DNA sequence: TGCGCCAGCAGCCAAGGAACTTCGTGGGACGCTTCCTATTGGAACACTGAAGCTTTCTTT.

The V call is TRBV6-5, the J call TRBJ2-7; 9 bases are shared with TRBD1. The V and J ends lost 6 bases and 3 bases, in that order; junction bases with no gene match: 9. Germline V gene data show CDR1 as MNHEY and CDR2 as SVGAGI. The CDR3 loop spans 15 amino acids. Written as DNA, the CDR3 is TGTGCCAGCAGACCAACAGGGGGCCGTATCTACGAGCAGTACTTC. Encoded protein: CASRPTGGRIYEQYF.

Only a few counts were recorded for this clone. This chain joins TRBV5-3 and TRBJ2-3; 9 nucleotides agree with TRBD2. TRBV5-3 is recorded as an ORF, its role being uncertain. V lost 4 bases to trimming and J lost 1 base; unmatched junction nucleotides: 1. The CDR3 has 14 residues. CDR3: CARSRLAGTDTQYF. The CDR3 DNA follows: TGTGCCAGAAGCCGACTAGCGGGCACAGATACGCAGTATTTT.

J is TRBJ2-5 and V is TRBV5-1; D remains unclear. Deletions cut 0 bases from V and 5 bases from J, with 2 bases between. The germline CDR1 and CDR2 sequences are SGHRS and YFSETQ. The length of the CDR3 is 11 residues. CDR3 sequence (DNA): TGCGCCAGCAGCTTGGAGGAGACCCAGTACTTC. Amino acids: CASSLEETQYF.

The chain couples TRBV19 to TRBJ1-5; D not resolved. Germline loops: CDR1 LNHDA, CDR2 SQIVND (reference sequence). This CDR3 region has 14 residues. V was shortened by 3 bases and J by 5 bases, with 11 bases between the two germline ends. CDR3 bases: TGTGCCAGTAGTATCATGGCCGGGCATCAGCCCCAGCATTTT. Its protein product is CASSIMAGHQPQHF.

V is TRBV11-3 and J is TRBJ2-5, with D perhaps assigned TRBD1 or TRBD2 (5 bases each). Trimming removed 5 bases from V and 5 bases from J, with 12 bases in between. The length of the CDR3 is 13 residues. CDR1 and CDR2 (germline): SGHNT, YENEEA. Written as DNA, the CDR3 is TGTGCCAGCAGCCCGAGGGGTTGGGAGACCCAGTACTTC. Its protein is CASSPRGWETQYF.

This chain links TRBV18 with TRBJ2-2, with 7 bases fitting TRBD1. Trimming removed 3 bases from V and 0 bases from J; junction bases left unmatched: 7. Germline V CDR1 and CDR2: KGHSH, LQKENI. The CDR3 spans 17 residues. CDR3 DNA sequence: TGTGCCAGCTCACCGAATACAGGGGTTTCGAACACCGGGGAGCTGTTTTTT. This sequence encodes CASSPNTGVSNTGELFF.

The CDR3 loop is CASSQGDRSYTEAFF. As DNA, the CDR3 is TGTGCCAGCAGCCAGGGAGACAGGTCTTACACTGAAGCTTTCTTT. This rearrangement joins TRBV11-1 to TRBJ1-1, with D possibly TRBD1 on 6 matching bases. The CDR3 runs 15 residues. Germline V gene sequence: CDR1 SGHAT, CDR2 FQDESV (reference sequence). V was cut by 5 bases and J by 3 bases, with 16 bases left in between.

The CDR3, as DNA: TGTGCCAGCAGCTTAGGCCTGGATCAGCCCCAGCATTTT. Its translation: CASSLGLDQPQHF. V gene TRBV11-2 combines with J gene TRBJ1-5; D not resolved. V lost 1 base to trimming and J lost 5 bases, with 6 bases between them. CDR1 and CDR2 (germline): SGHAT, FQNNGV. CDR3 length equals 13 residues.

J is TRBJ1-2 and V is TRBV6-5; D unclear. The germline V gene has CDR1 MNHEY and CDR2 SVGAGI. The length of the CDR3 is 11 residues. V was clipped by 8 bases and J by 6 bases, with 10 bases between them. CDR3 sequence reads: CASVGRDGYTF. CDR3 nucleotide sequence: TGTGCCAGCGTAGGGAGAGATGGCTACACCTTC.